These T cell receptor beta chains were read from a single sample in a study of blood T cell repertoires in COVID-19. Assay: immunoSEQ multiplex PCR; the TCRdb copy retains only in-frame clones and omits some. The profile shows fewer than 250,000 clones, about four fifths of them singletons. The sequenced sample consisted of peripheral blood. These receptors came from a woman in her 70s with acute or convalescent COVID-19. The CDR3 runs from the conserved cysteine through the conserved F or W. The order of the fields is CDR3 length, clone size, D gene, V gene, J gene, CDR3 DNA, CDR3 protein. A D gene is named only where the DNA matches it firmly. Some rows have no size entry. The others give once, few or many, or a class for an expanded clone.

len: 15
abundance: NA
d_gene: TRBD1
v_gene: TRBV4-3
j_gene: TRBJ1-2
CDR3nt: TGCGCCAGCAGCCATAGCCCAGGGGGCGTTCGTGGCTACACCTTC
CDR3aa: CASSHSPGGVRGYTF

len: 18
abundance: NA
d_gene: NA
v_gene: TRBV21-1
j_gene: TRBJ2-1
CDR3nt: TGTGCCAGCAGCAAAACTATCAGGGCCCTCAGCTCCTACAATGAGCAGTTCTTC
CDR3aa: CASSKTIRALSSYNEQFF

len: 15
abundance: NA
d_gene: TRBD1
v_gene: TRBV5-1
j_gene: TRBJ2-7
CDR3nt: TGCGCCAGCAGCTTGGGAAGGGGGCGCGACTACGAGCAGTACTTC
CDR3aa: CASSLGRGRDYEQYF

len: 17
abundance: NA
d_gene: TRBD1
v_gene: TRBV7-9
j_gene: TRBJ1-1
CDR3nt: TGTGCCAGCAGCTTAGTAGGACAGGGTAGAGGGAACACTGAAGCTTTCTTT
CDR3aa: CASSLVGQGRGNTEAFF

len: 13
abundance: NA
d_gene: TRBD1
v_gene: TRBV7-2
j_gene: TRBJ2-3
CDR3nt: TGTGCCAGCAGTTTCGGACAGGCAGATACGCAGTATTTT
CDR3aa: CASSFGQADTQYF

len: 14
abundance: few
d_gene: NA
v_gene: TRBV6-5
j_gene: TRBJ1-2
CDR3nt: TGTGCCAGCAGTCCCCAGGGAGGGGTCTATGGCTACACCTTC
CDR3aa: CASSPQGGVYGYTF

len: 15
abundance: NA
d_gene: NA
v_gene: TRBV5-4
j_gene: TRBJ1-2
CDR3nt: TGTGCCAGCAGCTCGAGAGCAGGGGTGATCTATGGCTACACCTTC
CDR3aa: CASSSRAGVIYGYTF

len: 15
abundance: NA
d_gene: TRBD1
v_gene: TRBV5-1
j_gene: TRBJ1-2
CDR3nt: TGCGCCAGCAGCCAAGACAGGGGGTTTGACTATGGCTACACCTTC
CDR3aa: CASSQDRGFDYGYTF

len: 15
abundance: NA
d_gene: TRBD2
v_gene: TRBV3-1/TRBV3-2
j_gene: TRBJ2-1
CDR3nt: TGTGCCAGCAGCCTGACTCCTAGCGGGTACAATGAGCAGTTCTTC
CDR3aa: CASSLTPSGYNEQFF

len: 14
abundance: NA
d_gene: TRBD1
v_gene: TRBV3-1/TRBV3-2
j_gene: TRBJ1-5
CDR3nt: TGTGCCAGCAGCCCGGCCGACAGGGATCAGCCCCAGCATTTT
CDR3aa: CASSPADRDQPQHF

len: 13
abundance: NA
d_gene: NA
v_gene: TRBV30
j_gene: TRBJ1-2
CDR3nt: TGTGCCTGGAGTGTACTTCAGGGGCTTGGCTACACCTTC
CDR3aa: CAWSVLQGLGYTF

len: 16
abundance: NA
d_gene: TRBD1
v_gene: TRBV7-2
j_gene: TRBJ2-1
CDR3nt: TGTGCCAGCAGCTTAGAGACAGGGGTCCCCTACAATGAGCAGTTCTTC
CDR3aa: CASSLETGVPYNEQFF

len: 14
abundance: NA
d_gene: NA
v_gene: TRBV14
j_gene: TRBJ1-3
CDR3nt: TGTGCCAGCAGCCAAACAGGATCCGGAAACACCATATATTTT
CDR3aa: CASSQTGSGNTIYF

len: 16
abundance: once
d_gene: TRBD2
v_gene: TRBV11-2
j_gene: TRBJ2-3
CDR3nt: TGTGCCAGCAGCCCAGGACTAGCGGGGGGAGCAGATACGCAGTATTTT
CDR3aa: CASSPGLAGGADTQYF

len: 13
abundance: NA
d_gene: NA
v_gene: TRBV10-1
j_gene: TRBJ1-5
CDR3nt: TGCGCCCCCGAACAGGGTCGGTTTCAGCCCCAGCATTTT
CDR3aa: CAPEQGRFQPQHF

len: 14
abundance: NA
d_gene: NA
v_gene: TRBV6-2/TRBV6-3
j_gene: TRBJ2-5
CDR3nt: TGTGCCAGCAGTTACGGGGGGGCCCGGGAGACCCAGTACTTC
CDR3aa: CASSYGGARETQYF

len: 16
abundance: NA
d_gene: NA
v_gene: TRBV4-3
j_gene: TRBJ2-3
CDR3nt: TGCGCCAGCAGCCAAGATAGGGCGGGGACGTCAGATACGCAGTATTTT
CDR3aa: CASSQDRAGTSDTQYF

len: 12
abundance: once
d_gene: NA
v_gene: TRBV6-5
j_gene: TRBJ1-2
CDR3nt: TGTGCCAGCAGACTTCAGGGTTTCGGCTACACCTTC
CDR3aa: CASRLQGFGYTF

len: 16
abundance: NA
d_gene: NA
v_gene: TRBV3-1/TRBV3-2
j_gene: TRBJ1-5
CDR3nt: TGTGCCAGCAGCCAAGGACTCTACGGTTCGGTAGTGCCCCAGCATTTT
CDR3aa: CASSQGLYGSVVPQHF

len: 13
abundance: few
d_gene: NA
v_gene: TRBV19
j_gene: TRBJ1-1
CDR3nt: TGTGCCAGTAGCCTTGTCCGGAACACTGAAGCTTTCTTT
CDR3aa: CASSLVRNTEAFF

len: 22
abundance: NA
d_gene: NA
v_gene: TRBV21-1
j_gene: TRBJ1-4
CDR3nt: TGTGCCAGCAGCCTACTACGGGAAATAAAACAGGGTCCCGTACCGGGGCGAGAAAAACTGTTTTTT
CDR3aa: CASSLLREIKQGPVPGREKLFF

len: 13
abundance: NA
d_gene: TRBD2
v_gene: TRBV18
j_gene: TRBJ2-7
CDR3nt: TGTGCCAGCTCAGCGGGGGGCTCCTACGAGCAGTACTTC
CDR3aa: CASSAGGSYEQYF

len: 13
abundance: NA
d_gene: NA
v_gene: TRBV9
j_gene: TRBJ1-1
CDR3nt: TGTGCCAGCAGTGCAGGGTTGAACACTGAAGCTTTCTTT
CDR3aa: CASSAGLNTEAFF

len: 14
abundance: few
d_gene: TRBD1
v_gene: TRBV27
j_gene: TRBJ2-7
CDR3nt: TGTGCCAGCAGCCAGACAGGGGCTAAGGGCGAGCAGTACTTC
CDR3aa: CASSQTGAKGEQYF

len: 15
abundance: NA
d_gene: TRBD2
v_gene: TRBV6-5
j_gene: TRBJ2-1
CDR3nt: TGTGCCAGCGCCTCGGGGGGAGTCTCCTACAATGAGCAGTTCTTC
CDR3aa: CASASGGVSYNEQFF

len: 13
abundance: NA
d_gene: TRBD1
v_gene: TRBV19
j_gene: TRBJ1-2
CDR3nt: TGTGCCAGTAGTATAGGGACAGGGTATGGCTACACCTTC
CDR3aa: CASSIGTGYGYTF

len: 14
abundance: NA
d_gene: NA
v_gene: TRBV7-9
j_gene: TRBJ1-4
CDR3nt: TGTGCCAGCAGCGGCGGCGCCGCTGGTGAAAAACTGTTTTTT
CDR3aa: CASSGGAAGEKLFF

len: 14
abundance: NA
d_gene: NA
v_gene: TRBV6-1
j_gene: TRBJ1-2
CDR3nt: TGTGCCAGCAGTGATGGGTCTCGGGGGTATGGCTACACCTTC
CDR3aa: CASSDGSRGYGYTF

len: 14
abundance: NA
d_gene: TRBD2
v_gene: TRBV5-1
j_gene: TRBJ2-3
CDR3nt: TGCGCCAGCAGACTAGCGGGAGGGACAGATACGCAGTATTTT
CDR3aa: CASRLAGGTDTQYF

len: 15
abundance: NA
d_gene: TRBD1
v_gene: TRBV6-5
j_gene: TRBJ2-2
CDR3nt: TGTGCCAGCAGAACAGGGGGCGCGGGGACCGGGGAGCTGTTTTTT
CDR3aa: CASRTGGAGTGELFF

len: 14
abundance: NA
d_gene: NA
v_gene: TRBV10-3
j_gene: TRBJ1-5
CDR3nt: TGTGCCATCAGTGATTCAGGGGATTTTCAGCCCCAGCATTTT
CDR3aa: CAISDSGDFQPQHF

len: 12
abundance: NA
d_gene: NA
v_gene: TRBV29-1
j_gene: TRBJ1-1
CDR3nt: TGCAGCATGGGACATGGGAACACTGAAGCTTTCTTT
CDR3aa: CSMGHGNTEAFF

len: 13
abundance: NA
d_gene: NA
v_gene: TRBV19
j_gene: TRBJ1-5
CDR3nt: TGTGCCAGTACCGATCGGGGTAGTCAGCCCCAGCATTTT
CDR3aa: CASTDRGSQPQHF

len: 17
abundance: NA
d_gene: NA
v_gene: TRBV21-1
j_gene: TRBJ1-2
CDR3nt: TGTGCCAGCAGCAAAGGAGGGACAGGACTGTCTAACTATGGCTACACCTTC
CDR3aa: CASSKGGTGLSNYGYTF

len: 15
abundance: NA
d_gene: NA
v_gene: TRBV2
j_gene: TRBJ2-3
CDR3nt: TGTGCCAGCAGTCTCGACAGTTTAAGCACAGATACGCAGTATTTT
CDR3aa: CASSLDSLSTDTQYF

len: 15
abundance: once
d_gene: TRBD1
v_gene: TRBV11-3
j_gene: TRBJ2-5
CDR3nt: TGTGCCAGCAGCCCTAGACAGGGGGCAAGGGAGACCCAGTACTTC
CDR3aa: CASSPRQGARETQYF